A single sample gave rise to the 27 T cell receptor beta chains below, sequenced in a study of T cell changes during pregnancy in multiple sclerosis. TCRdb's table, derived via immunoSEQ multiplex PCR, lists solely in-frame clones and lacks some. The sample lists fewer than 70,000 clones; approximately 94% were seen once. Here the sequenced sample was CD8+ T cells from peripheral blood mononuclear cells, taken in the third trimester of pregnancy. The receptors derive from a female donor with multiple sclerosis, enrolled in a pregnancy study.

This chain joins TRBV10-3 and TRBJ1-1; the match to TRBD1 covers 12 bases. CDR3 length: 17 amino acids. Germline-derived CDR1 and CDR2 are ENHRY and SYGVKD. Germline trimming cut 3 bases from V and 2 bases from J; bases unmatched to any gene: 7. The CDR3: CAISDRPGQGANTEAFF. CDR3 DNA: TGTGCCATCAGTGATCGACCGGGACAGGGGGCAAACACTGAAGCTTTCTTT.

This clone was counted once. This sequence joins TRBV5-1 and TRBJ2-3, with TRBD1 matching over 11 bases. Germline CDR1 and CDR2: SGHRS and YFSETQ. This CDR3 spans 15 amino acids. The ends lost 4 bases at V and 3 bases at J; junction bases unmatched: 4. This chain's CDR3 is CASSDGTGGTDTQYF. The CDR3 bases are TGCGCCAGCAGCGACGGGACAGGGGGGACAGATACGCAGTATTTT.

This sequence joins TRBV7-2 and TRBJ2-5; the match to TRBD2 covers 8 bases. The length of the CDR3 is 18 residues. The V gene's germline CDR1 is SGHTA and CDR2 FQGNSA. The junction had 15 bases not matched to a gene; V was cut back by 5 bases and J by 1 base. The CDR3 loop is CASSPVGTSGITQETQYF. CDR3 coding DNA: TGTGCCAGCAGCCCCGTCGGCACTAGCGGAATTACCCAAGAGACCCAGTACTTC.

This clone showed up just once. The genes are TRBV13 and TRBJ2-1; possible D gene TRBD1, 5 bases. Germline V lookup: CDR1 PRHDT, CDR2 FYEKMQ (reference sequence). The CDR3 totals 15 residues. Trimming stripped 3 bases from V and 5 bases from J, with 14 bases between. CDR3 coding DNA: TGTGCCAGCAGCTTCCTCAGGGCGGCAAACAATGAGCAGTTCTTC. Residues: CASSFLRAANNEQFF.

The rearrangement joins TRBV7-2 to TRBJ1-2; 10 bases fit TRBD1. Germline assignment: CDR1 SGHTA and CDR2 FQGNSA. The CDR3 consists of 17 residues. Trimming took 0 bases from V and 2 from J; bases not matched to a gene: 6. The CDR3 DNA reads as TGTGCCAGCAGCTTAGCGTTCGAGGGACAGGGGAACTATGGCTACACCTTC. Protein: CASSLAFEGQGNYGYTF.

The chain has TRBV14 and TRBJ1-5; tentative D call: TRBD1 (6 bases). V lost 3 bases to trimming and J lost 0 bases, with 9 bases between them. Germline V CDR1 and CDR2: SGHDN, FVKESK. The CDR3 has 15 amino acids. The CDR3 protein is CASSQGQYSNQPQHF. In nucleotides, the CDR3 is TGTGCCAGCAGCCAGGGACAATATAGCAATCAGCCCCAGCATTTT.

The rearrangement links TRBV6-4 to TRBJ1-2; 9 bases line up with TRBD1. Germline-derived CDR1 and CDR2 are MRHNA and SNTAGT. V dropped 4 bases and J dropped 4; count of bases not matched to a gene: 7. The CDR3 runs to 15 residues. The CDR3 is CASSGRDRVGYGYTF. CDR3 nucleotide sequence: TGTGCCAGCAGTGGACGGGACAGGGTTGGCTATGGCTACACCTTC.

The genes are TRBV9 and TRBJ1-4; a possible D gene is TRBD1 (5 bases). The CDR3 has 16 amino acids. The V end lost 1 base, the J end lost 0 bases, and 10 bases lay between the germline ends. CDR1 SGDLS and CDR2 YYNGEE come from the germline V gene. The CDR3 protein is CASSVSGGATNEKLFF. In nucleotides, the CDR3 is TGTGCCAGCAGCGTATCCGGGGGTGCAACTAATGAAAAACTGTTTTTT.

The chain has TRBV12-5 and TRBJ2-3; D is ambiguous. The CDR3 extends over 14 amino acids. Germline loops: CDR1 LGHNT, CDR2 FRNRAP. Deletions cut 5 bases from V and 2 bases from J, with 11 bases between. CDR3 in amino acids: CASGLDGNTDTQYF. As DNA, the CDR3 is TGTGCTAGTGGTCTAGACGGAAACACAGATACGCAGTATTTT.

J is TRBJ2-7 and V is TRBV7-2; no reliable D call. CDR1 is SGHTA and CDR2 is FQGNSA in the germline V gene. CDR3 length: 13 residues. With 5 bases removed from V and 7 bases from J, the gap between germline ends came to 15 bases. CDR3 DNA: TGTGCCAGCAGCCGGGTTTCGAGAAGAGAGCAGTACTTC. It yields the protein CASSRVSRREQYF.

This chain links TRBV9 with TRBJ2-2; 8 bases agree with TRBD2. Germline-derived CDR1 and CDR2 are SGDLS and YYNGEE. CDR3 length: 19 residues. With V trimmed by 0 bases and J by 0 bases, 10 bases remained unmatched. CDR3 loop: CASSVARGENLANTGELFF. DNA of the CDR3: TGTGCCAGCAGCGTAGCGCGGGGGGAGAATCTCGCGAACACCGGGGAGCTGTTTTTT. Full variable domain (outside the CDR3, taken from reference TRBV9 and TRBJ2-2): DSGVTQTPKHLITATGQRVTLRCSPRSGDLSVYWYQQSLDQGLQFLIQYYNGEERAKGNILERFSAQQFPDLHSELNLSSLELGDSALYFCASSVARGENLANTGELFFGEGSRLTVL.

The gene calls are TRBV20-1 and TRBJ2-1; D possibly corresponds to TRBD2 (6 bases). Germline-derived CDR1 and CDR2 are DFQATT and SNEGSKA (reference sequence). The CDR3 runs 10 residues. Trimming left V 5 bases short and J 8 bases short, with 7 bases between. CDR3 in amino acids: CSALADEQFF. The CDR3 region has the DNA TGCAGTGCTTTAGCGGATGAGCAGTTCTTC.

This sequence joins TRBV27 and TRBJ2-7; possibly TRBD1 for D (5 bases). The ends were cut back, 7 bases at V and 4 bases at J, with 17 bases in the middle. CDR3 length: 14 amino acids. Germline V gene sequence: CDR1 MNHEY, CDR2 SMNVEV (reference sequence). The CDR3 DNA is TGTGCCAGCACCCTAGGTGGGGCCGGATACGAGCAGTACTTC. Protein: CASTLGGAGYEQYF.

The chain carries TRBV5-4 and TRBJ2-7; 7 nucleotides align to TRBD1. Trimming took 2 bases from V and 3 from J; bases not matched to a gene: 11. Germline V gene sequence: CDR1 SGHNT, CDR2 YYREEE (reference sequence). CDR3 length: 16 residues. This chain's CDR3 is CASSLVGSGTDYEQYF. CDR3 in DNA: TGTGCCAGCAGCTTAGTAGGGTCAGGGACAGACTACGAGCAGTACTTC.

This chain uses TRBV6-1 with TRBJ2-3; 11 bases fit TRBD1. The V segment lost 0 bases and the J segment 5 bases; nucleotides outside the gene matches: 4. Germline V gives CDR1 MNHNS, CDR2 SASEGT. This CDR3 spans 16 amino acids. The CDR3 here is CASSEAPGTGGDTQYF. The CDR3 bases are TGTGCCAGCAGTGAAGCCCCCGGGACAGGGGGAGATACGCAGTATTTT.

The CDR3 loop reads CASGEPAGGSNEQFF. The CDR3 DNA sequence: TGTGCCAGCGGAGAACCAGCGGGAGGCTCCAATGAGCAGTTCTTC. The rearrangement links TRBV6-5 to TRBJ2-1, with 9 bases that match TRBD2. V lost 8 bases to trimming and J lost 6 bases; unmatched junction nucleotides: 11. The CDR3 covers 15 residues. Per germline, CDR1 MNHEY and CDR2 SVGAGI.

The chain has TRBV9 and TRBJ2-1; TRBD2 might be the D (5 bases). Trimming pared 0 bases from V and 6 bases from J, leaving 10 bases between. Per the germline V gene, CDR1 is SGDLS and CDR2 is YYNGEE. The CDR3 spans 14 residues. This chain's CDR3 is CASSVVDSVNEQFF. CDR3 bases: TGTGCCAGCAGCGTAGTGGATAGCGTCAATGAGCAGTTCTTC. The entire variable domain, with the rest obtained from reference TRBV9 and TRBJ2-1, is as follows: DSGVTQTPKHLITATGQRVTLRCSPRSGDLSVYWYQQSLDQGLQFLIQYYNGEERAKGNILERFSAQQFPDLHSELNLSSLELGDSALYFCASSVVDSVNEQFFGPGTRLTVL.

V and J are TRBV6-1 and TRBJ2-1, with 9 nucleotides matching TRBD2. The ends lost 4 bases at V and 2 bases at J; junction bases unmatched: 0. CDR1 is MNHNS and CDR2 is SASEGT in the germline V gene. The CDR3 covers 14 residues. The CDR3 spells CASSGGRAYNEQFF. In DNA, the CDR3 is TGTGCCAGCAGTGGCGGGAGGGCCTACAATGAGCAGTTCTTC.

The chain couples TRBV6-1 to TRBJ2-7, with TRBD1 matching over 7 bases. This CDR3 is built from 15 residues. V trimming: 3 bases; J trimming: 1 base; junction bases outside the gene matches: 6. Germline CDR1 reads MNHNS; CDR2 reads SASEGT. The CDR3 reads CASSEWDSTSYEQYF. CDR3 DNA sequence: TGTGCCAGCAGTGAGTGGGACAGCACATCCTACGAGCAGTACTTC.

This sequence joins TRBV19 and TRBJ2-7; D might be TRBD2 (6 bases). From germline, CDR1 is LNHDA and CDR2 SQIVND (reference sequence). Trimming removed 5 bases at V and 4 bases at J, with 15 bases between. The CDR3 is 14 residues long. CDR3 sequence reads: CASSYGTARYEQYF. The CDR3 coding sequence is TGTGCCAGTAGTTACGGGACTGCTCGGTACGAGCAGTACTTC.

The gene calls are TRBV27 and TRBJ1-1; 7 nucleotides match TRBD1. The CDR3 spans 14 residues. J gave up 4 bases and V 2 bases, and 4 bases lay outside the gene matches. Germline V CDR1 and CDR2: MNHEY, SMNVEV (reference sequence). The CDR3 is CASSLRGPGTEAFF. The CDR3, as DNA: TGTGCCAGCAGTTTAAGGGGGCCGGGCACTGAAGCTTTCTTT.

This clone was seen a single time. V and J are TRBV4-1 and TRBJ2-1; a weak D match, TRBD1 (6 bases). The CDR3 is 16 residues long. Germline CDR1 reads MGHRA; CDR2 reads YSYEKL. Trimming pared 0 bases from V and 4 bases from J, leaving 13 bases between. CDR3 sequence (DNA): TGCGCCAGCAGCCAAGAATGGGACACCATGTACAATGAGCAGTTCTTC. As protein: CASSQEWDTMYNEQFF.

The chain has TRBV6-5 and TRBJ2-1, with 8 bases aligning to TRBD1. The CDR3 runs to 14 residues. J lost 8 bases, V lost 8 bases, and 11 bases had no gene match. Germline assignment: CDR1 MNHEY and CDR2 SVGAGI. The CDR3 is CASGIRDRIHEQFF. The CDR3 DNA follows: TGTGCCAGCGGGATCCGGGACAGGATCCATGAGCAGTTCTTC.

In DNA, the CDR3 is TGTGCCAGCAGCTTGGTAATGGGGACAGGGGGCCGTCCGAACACCGGGGAGCTGTTTTTT. Its protein is CASSLVMGTGGRPNTGELFF. The V call is TRBV5-8, the J call TRBJ2-2, with 12 bases aligning to TRBD1. Germline trimming cut 0 bases from V and 0 bases from J; bases unmatched to any gene: 9. The CDR3 has 20 residues. CDR1 and CDR2 from the germline V gene are SGHTS and YDEGEE.

The CDR3 DNA reads as TGTGCCAGTAGTATCAGGGATTACTCCTACGAGCAGTACTTC. Its protein is CASSIRDYSYEQYF. The genes are TRBV19 and TRBJ2-7; D perhaps matches TRBD1 (5 bases). Between the trimmed V and J ends, which lost 3 bases and 0 bases, there was a span of 9 bases. The CDR3 covers 14 residues. Germline CDR1 LNHDA, CDR2 SQIVND (reference sequence).

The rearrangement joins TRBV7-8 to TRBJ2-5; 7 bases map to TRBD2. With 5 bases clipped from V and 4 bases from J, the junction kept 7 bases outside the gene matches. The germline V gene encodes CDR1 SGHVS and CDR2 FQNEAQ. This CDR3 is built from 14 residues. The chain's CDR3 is CASSPGLGGETQYF. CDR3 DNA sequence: TGTGCCAGCAGCCCAGGACTAGGCGGAGAGACCCAGTACTTC.

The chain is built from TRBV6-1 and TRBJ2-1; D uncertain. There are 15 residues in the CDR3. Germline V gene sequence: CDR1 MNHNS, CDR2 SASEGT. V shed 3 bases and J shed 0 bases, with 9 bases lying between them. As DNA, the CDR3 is TGTGCCAGCAGTGACGGGTCGAGCTCCTACAATGAGCAGTTCTTC. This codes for CASSDGSSSYNEQFF.